A single sample gave rise to the 29 T cell receptor beta chains below, sequenced in a study of cytomegalovirus exposure and HLA in healthy donors. Use of 60 Vbeta and 13 Jbeta primers characterized the PCR. Assay: immunoSEQ multiplex PCR; the TCRdb copy retains only in-frame clones and omits some. The sample has 65,000 or so clones; around four fifths are singletons. Material: PBMCs. The receptors derive from a girl under 18 in good health and CMV-seropositive.

This clone showed up just a few times. This sequence joins TRBV29-1 and TRBJ2-7, with TRBD1 identical over 9 bases. The J segment lost 0 bases and the V segment lost 4 bases, leaving 4 bases of the junction unmatched. Germline-derived CDR1 and CDR2 are SQVTM and ANQGSEA. The CDR3 is 14 residues long. This CDR3 is CSVGGQGSSYEQYF. For the CDR3, the DNA is TGCAGCGTTGGGGGACAGGGAAGCTCCTACGAGCAGTACTTC.

The chain combines TRBV29-1 with TRBJ2-7; possibly TRBD2 for D (5 bases). The length of the CDR3 is 11 residues. Germline V gives CDR1 SQVTM, CDR2 ANQGSEA. Trimming took off 5 bases at V and 4 bases at J, with 9 bases between the two ends. The CDR3 here is CSVWRGYEQYF. The CDR3 coding sequence is TGCAGCGTTTGGCGCGGGTACGAGCAGTACTTC.

This clone appeared a few times. The V gene is TRBV5-1, the J gene TRBJ1-2, with a weak D call TRBD1 (5 bases). V lost 0 bases and J 4 bases, leaving 16 bases between the germline ends. This CDR3 is 16 amino acids long. The germline gives CDR1 SGHRS, CDR2 YFSETQ. CDR3 protein: CASSLGEGTPSYGYTF. The CDR3 coding sequence is TGCGCCAGCAGCTTGGGGGAGGGGACCCCCTCCTATGGCTACACCTTC.

The rearrangement joins TRBV4-1 to TRBJ2-1, with 8 nucleotides matching TRBD2. The CDR3 is made up of 16 amino acids. V lost 3 bases and J lost 8; bases outside the gene matches: 12. Germline assignment: CDR1 MGHRA and CDR2 YSYEKL. CDR3 sequence (DNA): TGCGCCAGCAGCCATCCAGGGACTAGGTTTTATGATGAGCAGTTCTTC. Protein: CASSHPGTRFYDEQFF.

This rearrangement joins TRBV2 to TRBJ1-1; TRBD1 matches 9 bases. Germline assignment: CDR1 SNHLY and CDR2 FYNNEI. The ends lost 7 bases at V and 1 base at J; junction bases unmatched: 4. The CDR3 consists of 14 residues. CDR3: CASKETGGNTEAFF. The CDR3, as DNA: TGTGCCAGCAAGGAGACAGGGGGGAACACTGAAGCTTTCTTT.

This chain joins TRBV2 and TRBJ2-7, with TRBD1 matching 10 bases. This CDR3 region has 16 residues. The germline CDR1 and CDR2 sequences are SNHLY and FYNNEI. V trimming: 4 bases; J trimming: 9 bases; junction bases outside the gene matches: 15. CDR3 residues: CASSGPLGQGGKWQYF. Written as DNA, the CDR3 is TGTGCCAGCAGTGGCCCCCTAGGACAGGGGGGGAAATGGCAGTACTTC.

The table lists this clone with a few counts. The rearrangement joins TRBV15 to TRBJ1-1; the D gene is possibly TRBD1 (6 bases). Deletions cut 0 bases from V and 5 bases from J, with 10 bases between. The CDR3 runs 14 residues. Germline V gives CDR1 LNHNV, CDR2 YYDKDF (reference sequence). The CDR3 reads CATSRDPRGTEAFF. The CDR3 DNA reads TGTGCCACCAGCAGAGATCCGAGGGGGACTGAAGCTTTCTTT.

CDR3 coding DNA: TGTGCCAGCAGTTTTCAGGGTCGCTCACCCCTCCACTTT. Protein: CASSFQGRSPLHF. The chain has TRBV27 and TRBJ1-6; tentatively, D is TRBD1 (5 bases). Trimming left V 3 bases short and J 10 bases short, with 10 bases between. CDR3 length: 13 amino acids. Per the germline V gene, CDR1 is MNHEY and CDR2 is SMNVEV (reference sequence).

V is TRBV28 and J is TRBJ2-3; TRBD2 agrees at 11 bases. The CDR3 totals 14 residues. The V and J ends lost 6 bases and 5 bases, in that order; junction bases with no gene match: 4. Germline-derived CDR1 and CDR2 are MDHEN and SYDVKM. The CDR3 loop reads CASSSTSGRDTQYF. The CDR3 nucleotides read TGTGCCAGCAGCTCAACTAGCGGGAGAGATACGCAGTATTTT.

The rearrangement links TRBV27 to TRBJ1-1, with TRBD1 matching over 7 bases. The V segment lost 5 bases and the J segment 4 bases; nucleotides outside the gene matches: 7. The CDR3 length is 14 residues. In germline, CDR1 is MNHEY, CDR2 SMNVEV (reference sequence). CDR3 bases: TGTGCCAGCAGTCAACGGACAGGTCGCACTGAAGCTTTCTTT. Encoded protein: CASSQRTGRTEAFF.

This clone was observed once. This chain uses TRBV5-1 with TRBJ2-1, with a weak D call TRBD2 (7 bases). Germline values: CDR1 SGHRS, CDR2 YFSETQ. The V end lost 0 bases, the J end lost 0 bases, and 16 bases lay between the germline ends. This CDR3 has 18 amino acids. As DNA, the CDR3 is TGCGCCAGCAGCTTGGGGTGGGGGGGGCCGAGCTCCTACAATGAGCAGTTCTTC. It is translated as CASSLGWGGPSSYNEQFF.

The chain links TRBV27 to TRBJ2-1; 12 bases line up with TRBD2. V gave up 8 bases and J gave up 5 bases; unmatched junction bases: 4. The CDR3 has 14 amino acids. The germline gives CDR1 MNHEY, CDR2 SMNVEV (reference sequence). CDR3 DNA sequence: TGTGCCAGCCTGACTAGCGGGAGTAACAATGAGCAGTTCTTC. The encoded protein is CASLTSGSNNEQFF.

This chain uses TRBV29-1 with TRBJ2-7; 7 nucleotides align to TRBD2. The germline V gene has CDR1 SQVTM and CDR2 ANQGSEA. V was pared by 8 bases and J by 3 bases, with 4 bases of the junction left unmatched. CDR3 length equals 11 residues. The CDR3 sequence is CSTGEGYEQYF. The CDR3 nucleotides read TGCAGCACCGGGGAGGGCTACGAGCAGTACTTC.

This chain joins TRBV18 and TRBJ1-5; 8 positions agree with TRBD1. The CDR3 runs to 13 residues. The J segment lost 6 bases and the V segment lost 6 bases, leaving 4 bases of the junction unmatched. Germline assignment: CDR1 KGHSH and CDR2 LQKENI. CDR3 amino acids: CASSDRGSQPQHF. The CDR3 bases are TGTGCCAGCTCTGACAGGGGAAGTCAGCCCCAGCATTTT.

The chain recombines TRBV11-1 with TRBJ1-6; D gene ambiguous. This CDR3 contains 13 residues. Trimming took off 2 bases at V and 6 bases at J, with 5 bases between the two ends. Germline V CDR1 and CDR2: SGHAT, FQDESV (reference sequence). The CDR3 nucleotides are TGTGCCAGCAGCTTAACAGCTAATTCACCCCTCCACTTT. Amino acids: CASSLTANSPLHF.

This rearrangement joins TRBV30 to TRBJ2-2; D not resolved. Trimming took 4 bases from V and 3 from J, leaving 9 bases between them. The CDR3 length is 13 residues. The germline CDR1 and CDR2 sequences are GTSNPN and SVGIG (reference sequence). CDR3 DNA: TGTGCCTGGACGGGTATCGACACCGGGGAGCTGTTTTTT. As protein: CAWTGIDTGELFF.

The CDR3 DNA sequence: TGCGCCAGCAGCCATCCCCCCGGACTAGCGGGGGGGCAAGACATTCAGTACTTC. Its translation: CASSHPPGLAGGQDIQYF. This rearrangement joins TRBV4-1 to TRBJ2-4, with TRBD2 matching over 15 bases. Germline V gene sequence: CDR1 MGHRA, CDR2 YSYEKL. V was pared by 3 bases and J by 8 bases, with 11 bases of the junction left unmatched. CDR3 length: 18 residues.

The chain joins TRBV6-1 to TRBJ2-5, with a possible D match to TRBD2 (5 bases). V lost 7 bases to trimming and J lost 1 base, with 10 bases between them. Germline V lookup: CDR1 MNHNS, CDR2 SASEGT. CDR3 length: 13 residues. The CDR3 nucleotides are TGTGCCAGCAAGAGGGCTTTCCAAGAGACCCAGTACTTC. It specifies CASKRAFQETQYF.

The chain employs TRBV5-1 and TRBJ2-7; 8 bases agree with TRBD2. The germline gives CDR1 SGHRS, CDR2 YFSETQ. The V gene end was trimmed by 0 bases and the J gene end by 1 base; junction bases not matched to a gene: 6. The CDR3 has 16 residues. CDR3 protein: CASSLDLAGQSYEQYF. The DNA of the CDR3 is TGCGCCAGCAGCTTGGATCTAGCGGGCCAATCCTACGAGCAGTACTTC.

This clone is medium-sized within its sample. The genes are TRBV15 and TRBJ1-5, with TRBD1 identical over 8 bases. The V segment lost 5 bases and the J segment 4 bases; nucleotides outside the gene matches: 4. From germline, CDR1 is LNHNV and CDR2 YYDKDF (reference sequence). CDR3 size: 14 residues. CDR3 protein: CATSVRQGNQPQHF. The CDR3 region has the DNA TGTGCCACCAGCGTAAGACAGGGGAATCAGCCCCAGCATTTT.

The chain joins TRBV5-1 to TRBJ1-2; no firm D call. This CDR3 has 13 amino acids. The germline V and J ends were trimmed by 2 bases and 2 bases, with 7 bases remaining between them. In germline, CDR1 is SGHRS, CDR2 YFSETQ. The CDR3 reads CASSFTWNYGYTF. CDR3 in DNA: TGCGCCAGCAGCTTCACATGGAACTATGGCTACACCTTC.

The chain is built from TRBV28 and TRBJ1-2; TRBD1 agrees at 7 bases. Germline V CDR1 and CDR2: MDHEN, SYDVKM. This CDR3 has 13 amino acids. Unmatched junction bases numbered 8, after V lost 5 bases and J lost 8 bases. CDR3 region: CASSIQGLGGYTF. For the CDR3, the DNA is TGTGCCAGCAGTATACAGGGGCTAGGAGGCTACACCTTC.

The V gene is TRBV6-1, the J gene TRBJ1-5, with unresolved D. CDR3 length equals 15 residues. Trimming took 0 bases from V and 6 from J, leaving 12 bases between them. Germline V gene lookup returns CDR1 MNHNS and CDR2 SASEGT. The CDR3 reads CASSEASGGRQPQHF. The CDR3 nucleotides are TGTGCCAGCAGTGAAGCGTCGGGAGGCCGTCAGCCCCAGCATTTT.

The V gene is TRBV28, the J gene TRBJ1-2, with D possibly matching TRBD1 (6 bases). The germline CDR1 and CDR2 sequences are MDHEN and SYDVKM. The germline V and J ends were trimmed by 2 bases and 7 bases, with 20 bases remaining between them. There are 16 residues in the CDR3. CDR3 coding DNA: TGTGCCAGCAGTTTACCACGAGGGCGGACAGTCGTTGGCTACACCTTC. The encoded protein is CASSLPRGRTVVGYTF.

This clone was detected only a few times. The V call is TRBV25-1, the J call TRBJ1-5; D gene uncertain. Germline values: CDR1 MGHDK, CDR2 SYGVNS. The V end lost 4 bases, the J end lost 0 bases, and 10 bases lay between the germline ends. CDR3 length equals 15 residues. DNA of the CDR3: TGTGCCAGCAGTGGGGCAGAGTCTAGCAATCAGCCCCAGCATTTT. Amino acid sequence: CASSGAESSNQPQHF.

V usage is TRBV5-6 and J usage is TRBJ1-1; the D gene is possibly TRBD1 (6 bases). Per germline, CDR1 SGHDT and CDR2 YYEEEE. This CDR3 is 14 amino acids long. Trimming stripped 0 bases from V and 7 bases from J, with 13 bases between. CDR3 sequence: CASSLGGRMDEAFF. CDR3 nucleotide sequence: TGTGCCAGCAGCTTGGGGGGGCGGATGGATGAAGCTTTCTTT.

This CDR3 is CAWTGYNSPLHF. DNA of the CDR3: TGTGCCTGGACAGGGTATAATTCACCCCTCCACTTT. The rearrangement joins TRBV30 to TRBJ1-6, with D possibly being TRBD1 (5 bases). The CDR3 sequence is 12 residues long. Germline CDR1 reads GTSNPN; CDR2 reads SVGIG (reference sequence). The V and J ends lost 4 bases and 4 bases respectively, with 5 bases between them.

The chain is built from TRBV30 and TRBJ2-7; D not resolved. The CDR3 consists of 11 residues. Between the trimmed V and J ends, which lost 8 bases and 3 bases, there was a span of 11 bases. Germline CDR1 is GTSNPN and CDR2 is SVGIG (reference sequence). CDR3 nucleotides: TGTGCCCTCGCAAACAGCTACGAGCAGTACTTC. As protein: CALANSYEQYF.

The chain combines TRBV7-8 with TRBJ1-5; D perhaps matches TRBD1 (5 bases). CDR1 SGHVS and CDR2 FQNEAQ come from the germline V gene. The CDR3 is made up of 15 amino acids. Trimming removed 8 bases at V and 4 bases at J, with 18 bases between. CDR3: CASSLRGVGNQPQHF. In DNA, the CDR3 is TGTGCCAGCTCCCTCCGGGGGGTGGGGAATCAGCCCCAGCATTTT.